A selection of T cell receptor beta chains follows, all from one sample in a study of cytomegalovirus exposure and HLA in healthy donors. Sequencing used immunoSEQ multiplex PCR; TCRdb keeps in-frame clones, though not all of them. The profile shows 75,000 to 80,000 clones, over 70% of them singletons. What was sequenced was PBMCs. The origin of the receptors is a man aged 40-49 years in good health and CMV-seronegative. CDR3s include the opening cysteine and the closing phenylalanine or tryptophan. The order of the fields is J gene, clone size, V gene, D gene, CDR3 protein, CDR3 DNA. The D gene is left open where the match is weak. For some rows the clone size is stated as once, few or many, or as a class when expanded; others skip it.

TRBJ1-3 | . | TRBV2 | TRBD1 | CASSPGQGLPSGNTIYF | TGTGCCAGCAGCCCGGGACAGGGCTTACCCTCTGGAAACACCATATATTTT
TRBJ1-3 | . | TRBV7-7 | . | CASSLAPTVGNTIYF | TGTGCTAGCAGCTTAGCGCCGACAGTTGGAAACACCATATATTTT
TRBJ2-2 | . | TRBV4-1 | . | CASRAPGSYTGELFF | TGCGCCAGCAGGGCCCCGGGAAGCTACACCGGGGAGCTGTTTTTT
TRBJ2-2 | . | TRBV2 | . | CASRAGSNTGELFF | TGTGCCAGCAGGGCGGGCTCGAACACCGGGGAGCTGTTTTTT
TRBJ2-7 | . | TRBV7-2 | TRBD2 | CASSPLGLAGGEQYF | TGTGCCAGCAGCCCATTGGGACTAGCGGGAGGCGAGCAGTACTTC
TRBJ2-3 | once | TRBV5-1 | TRBD1 | CASSFLRTGTAVDTQYF | TGCGCCAGCAGCTTCCTAAGAACCGGGACAGCAGTAGATACGCAGTATTTT
TRBJ1-3 | . | TRBV9 | . | CASSVSSHSGNTIYF | TGTGCCAGCAGCGTTAGCAGTCACTCTGGAAACACCATATATTTT
TRBJ2-1 | . | TRBV27 | . | CASSLTVSEQFF | TGTGCCAGCAGTTTAACAGTCAGTGAGCAGTTCTTC
TRBJ1-6 | . | TRBV5-6 | . | CASSRQQGRPGNSPLHF | TGTGCCAGCAGCCGGCAACAGGGCCGCCCCGGGAATTCACCCCTCCACTTT
TRBJ1-3 | . | TRBV10-1 | . | CASSENPFHIVTGNTIYF | TGCGCCAGCAGCGAAAACCCCTTCCACATTGTTACGGGAAACACCATATATTTT
TRBJ2-7 | . | TRBV11-3 | . | CASSSRAGYEQYF | TGTGCCAGCAGTTCTAGGGCAGGGTACGAGCAGTACTTC
TRBJ2-1 | . | TRBV7-2 | TRBD2 | CASSLDAGGPYNEQFF | TGTGCCAGCAGCTTAGATGCGGGAGGGCCCTACAATGAGCAGTTCTTC
TRBJ2-5 | . | TRBV6-4 | . | CASSEQQQSETQYF | TGTGCCAGCAGTGAACAGCAGCAATCGGAGACCCAGTACTTC
TRBJ1-1 | . | TRBV5-1 | TRBD1 | CASSFKNQGGTEAFF | TGCGCCAGCAGCTTTAAAAATCAGGGGGGCACTGAAGCTTTCTTT
TRBJ1-1 | . | TRBV19 | . | CASSIGTGLWAFF | TGTGCCAGTAGTATAGGTACAGGCCTCTGGGCTTTCTTT
TRBJ1-5 | . | TRBV28 | . | CASSFSDQPQHF | TGTGCCAGCAGTTTTTCGGATCAGCCCCAGCATTTT